These T cell receptor beta chains were read from a single sample in a study of T cells after yellow fever vaccination. One entry per CDR3 protein results from TCRdb running MiXCR on the 5' RACE reads. The sample has approximately 120,000 distinct CDR3 sequences; 7.4% are singletons. Here the sequenced sample was CD4+ T cells sorted from PBMCs, taken 9 to 10 days after the first yellow fever vaccination. All receptors derive from a man between 18 and 29 years old who received the YFV17D yellow fever vaccine. Each CDR3 is given with its conserved first and last residue. A D gene is named only where the DNA matches it firmly. Size is stated for part of the rows, as once, few or many counts, or as a class when the clone is expanded.

V gene: TRBV5-1
D gene: TRBD1
clone size: many
J gene: TRBJ1-2
CDR3 protein: CASTSTPGQGPYGYTF
CDR3 DNA: TGCGCCAGCACCTCAACTCCGGGACAGGGGCCCTATGGCTACACCTTC

V gene: TRBV11-2
D gene: TRBD2
clone size: many
J gene: TRBJ2-3
CDR3 protein: CASSLLGLAGAPYTDTQYF
CDR3 DNA: TGTGCCAGCAGCTTACTTGGACTAGCGGGGGCCCCGTACACAGATACGCAGTATTTT

V gene: TRBV29-1
D gene: NA
clone size: many
J gene: TRBJ2-6
CDR3 protein: CSVATTTLGRVLTF
CDR3 DNA: TGCAGCGTTGCGACAACAACTTTGGGCCGGGTCCTGACTTTC

V gene: TRBV6-2/TRBV6-3
D gene: NA
clone size: many
J gene: TRBJ2-7
CDR3 protein: CASIEQGWPYEQYF
CDR3 DNA: TGTGCCAGCATTGAACAGGGTTGGCCCTACGAGCAGTACTTC

V gene: TRBV20-1
D gene: TRBD2
clone size: NA
J gene: TRBJ2-5
CDR3 protein: CSARALAGGGGETQYF
CDR3 DNA: TGCAGTGCTAGGGCTCTAGCGGGGGGGGGAGGAGAGACCCAGTACTTC

V gene: TRBV4-2
D gene: TRBD2
clone size: many
J gene: TRBJ2-3
CDR3 protein: CASSRTGLAGGPGGDTQYF
CDR3 DNA: TGTGCCAGCAGCCGAACAGGGCTAGCGGGGGGGCCCGGCGGGGATACGCAGTATTTT

V gene: TRBV6-2/TRBV6-3
D gene: TRBD2
clone size: many
J gene: TRBJ2-7
CDR3 protein: CASSARVTGGTYEQYF
CDR3 DNA: TGTGCCAGCAGCGCTCGCGTGACGGGGGGAACCTACGAGCAGTACTTC

V gene: TRBV6-5
D gene: NA
clone size: few
J gene: TRBJ2-1
CDR3 protein: CASSYDGGLPNEQFF
CDR3 DNA: TGTGCCAGCAGTTATGACGGGGGTCTCCCCAATGAGCAGTTCTTC

V gene: TRBV5-4
D gene: NA
clone size: many
J gene: TRBJ1-6
CDR3 protein: CASSFGGYSPLHF
CDR3 DNA: TGTGCCAGCAGCTTCGGGGGGTATTCACCCCTCCACTTT

V gene: TRBV7-3
D gene: TRBD2
clone size: many
J gene: TRBJ2-5
CDR3 protein: CASSISGGAQETQYF
CDR3 DNA: TGTGCCAGCAGTATTAGCGGGGGGGCCCAAGAGACCCAGTACTTC

V gene: TRBV5-1
D gene: NA
clone size: many
J gene: TRBJ1-6
CDR3 protein: CASRLPGTTSSPLHF
CDR3 DNA: TGCGCCAGCAGGTTGCCGGGAACCACTAGCTCACCCCTCCACTTT

V gene: TRBV12-3/TRBV12-4
D gene: NA
clone size: NA
J gene: TRBJ1-2
CDR3 protein: CASSPGRWVFDGYTF
CDR3 DNA: TGTGCCAGCAGTCCCGGGCGGTGGGTGTTTGATGGCTACACCTTC

V gene: TRBV28
D gene: TRBD2
clone size: many
J gene: TRBJ2-1
CDR3 protein: CASIQSRGILYNEQFF
CDR3 DNA: TGTGCCAGCATCCAGTCGCGGGGGATTCTCTACAATGAGCAGTTCTTC

V gene: TRBV7-8
D gene: NA
clone size: many
J gene: TRBJ2-1
CDR3 protein: CASSLEEGRGLGYNEQFF
CDR3 DNA: TGTGCCAGCAGCTTAGAAGAGGGGAGGGGGCTCGGCTACAATGAGCAGTTCTTC

V gene: TRBV12-3/TRBV12-4
D gene: NA
clone size: many
J gene: TRBJ2-7
CDR3 protein: CASGGGGWYEQYF
CDR3 DNA: TGTGCCAGCGGGGGAGGGGGCTGGTACGAGCAGTACTTC

V gene: TRBV5-1
D gene: NA
clone size: many
J gene: TRBJ1-1
CDR3 protein: CASSLAWGRLGTEAFF
CDR3 DNA: TGCGCCAGCAGCTTGGCCTGGGGGAGGCTCGGCACTGAAGCTTTCTTT

V gene: TRBV4-3
D gene: TRBD1
clone size: many
J gene: TRBJ1-2
CDR3 protein: CASSQDWQGAVNYGYTF
CDR3 DNA: TGCGCCAGCAGCCAAGATTGGCAGGGGGCTGTAAACTATGGCTACACCTTC

V gene: TRBV12-3/TRBV12-4
D gene: TRBD2
clone size: many
J gene: TRBJ2-5
CDR3 protein: CASSRPGLAGGPETQYF
CDR3 DNA: TGTGCCAGCAGTCGTCCGGGACTAGCGGGGGGCCCAGAGACCCAGTACTTC

V gene: TRBV7-2
D gene: NA
clone size: many
J gene: TRBJ1-1
CDR3 protein: CASSSGQYTEAFF
CDR3 DNA: TGTGCCAGCAGCTCTGGACAGTACACTGAAGCTTTCTTT

V gene: TRBV9
D gene: NA
clone size: many
J gene: TRBJ1-1
CDR3 protein: CASSAGTRNTEAFF
CDR3 DNA: TGTGCCAGCAGCGCGGGGACAAGAAACACTGAAGCTTTCTTT

V gene: TRBV12-3/TRBV12-4
D gene: TRBD1
clone size: many
J gene: TRBJ2-2
CDR3 protein: CASKVLGGANTGELFF
CDR3 DNA: TGTGCCAGCAAGGTGCTAGGGGGCGCGAACACCGGGGAGCTGTTTTTT

V gene: TRBV20-1
D gene: TRBD1
clone size: many
J gene: TRBJ1-4
CDR3 protein: CSASGQGANDEKLFF
CDR3 DNA: TGCAGTGCGTCGGGACAGGGGGCGAACGATGAAAAACTGTTTTTT

V gene: TRBV24-1
D gene: NA
clone size: NA
J gene: TRBJ2-2
CDR3 protein: CATSDAQTGELFF
CDR3 DNA: TGTGCCACCAGTGACGCGCAGACCGGGGAGCTGTTTTTT

V gene: TRBV7-7
D gene: TRBD2
clone size: many
J gene: TRBJ2-5
CDR3 protein: CASSLGGGGQETQYF
CDR3 DNA: TGTGCTAGCAGCCTGGGCGGCGGGGGGCAAGAGACCCAGTACTTC

V gene: TRBV10-3
D gene: NA
clone size: many
J gene: TRBJ2-5
CDR3 protein: CAISEKGAGTQYF
CDR3 DNA: TGTGCCATCAGTGAGAAAGGAGCAGGGACCCAGTACTTC

V gene: TRBV12-3/TRBV12-4
D gene: NA
clone size: many
J gene: TRBJ2-2
CDR3 protein: CASSFTGTNTGELFF
CDR3 DNA: TGTGCCAGCAGTTTTACAGGAACGAACACCGGGGAGCTGTTTTTT

V gene: TRBV4-1
D gene: TRBD1
clone size: many
J gene: TRBJ2-7
CDR3 protein: CASSQVGQGAIEQYF
CDR3 DNA: TGCGCCAGCAGCCAAGTAGGCCAGGGGGCGATTGAGCAGTACTTC